Below, 30 T cell receptor beta chains from the same sample are listed, as sequenced in a study of circulating CD8 cells and anti-PD-1 response in melanoma (dated by TCRdb to about 2020). Using a BD FACSAria II cell sorter, four subsets defined by PD-1 and/or TIGIT were sorted out of live CD3+CD8+TCRalphabeta+ cells. TCRdb shows the sequencer as NextSeq 500. The QIAseq Immune Repertoire RNA Library Kit, Human TCR Panel was used to prepare TCR libraries from approximately 15 ng of total RNA. The public reads were run again by TCRdb, first through fastp at Q25 and then through MiXCR, and only productive beta chains were kept. One record per CDR3 amino acid sequence lists the most common genes and DNA. The sample table holds 950 to 1,500 distinct CDR3 sequences, of which approximately 6% were seen once. Of the sample, 9.5% to 13% is held by the ten largest clones. The sample consisted of CD8+ T cells from PBMCs, taken at baseline or after one month of anti-PD-1 therapy (not recorded which). The source of these receptors is a human donor with melanoma.

This clonotype is large (0.1 to 1%) by share. The CDR3 nucleotides are TGCAGCGTCGTCTTGGCGGGGGGGCCAGATACGCAGTATTTT. Its translation: CSVVLAGGPDTQYF. This rearrangement joins TRBV29-1 to TRBJ2-3, with 9 positions matching TRBD2. This CDR3 comprises 14 residues. Germline assignment: CDR1 SQVTM and CDR2 ANQGSEA. V gave up 6 bases and J gave up 4 bases; unmatched junction bases: 8.

This clonotype is medium-sized. This chain links TRBV27 with TRBJ2-7; D tentatively fits TRBD1 or TRBD2 (5 bases each). The CDR3 covers 14 residues. V was shortened by 8 bases and J by 0 bases, with 14 bases between the two germline ends. Per the germline V gene, CDR1 is MNHEY and CDR2 is SMNVEV (reference sequence). The CDR3 reads CASGQGRLSYEQYF. CDR3 nucleotides: TGTGCCAGCGGTCAGGGACGTCTCTCCTACGAGCAGTACTTC.

By frequency in the sample, this clonotype is large (0.1 to 1%). The rearrangement links TRBV28 to TRBJ2-7; 8 bases match TRBD1. Germline CDR1 is MDHEN and CDR2 is SYDVKM. V was clipped by 3 bases and J by 2 bases; unmatched bases: 6. The CDR3 is 15 residues long. CDR3 sequence: CASSFGQGSTYEQYF. In nucleotides, the CDR3 is TGTGCCAGCAGTTTTGGACAGGGAAGCACCTACGAGCAGTACTTC.

In its sample, this clonotype is large (0.1 to 1%). The chain has TRBV27 and TRBJ2-1, with TRBD2 matching 7 bases. The CDR3 contains 15 residues. The germline gives CDR1 MNHEY, CDR2 SMNVEV (reference sequence). J gave up 9 bases and V 0 bases, and 8 bases lay outside the gene matches. This CDR3 reads CASSLSSGAGAEQFF. The CDR3 DNA sequence: TGTGCCAGCAGTTTATCAAGCGGGGCCGGGGCTGAGCAGTTCTTC.

This clonotype is judged medium-sized. The chain employs TRBV27 and TRBJ2-1; D is undetermined. The germline V and J ends were trimmed by 2 bases and 7 bases, with 12 bases remaining between them. The CDR3 is 14 amino acids. Germline-derived CDR1 and CDR2 are MNHEY and SMNVEV (reference sequence). CDR3 nucleotide sequence: TGTGCCAGCAGTTTAGGAGTGAAATGGAATGAGCAGTTCTTC. Translation gives CASSLGVKWNEQFF.

Relative to its sample, this clonotype is medium-sized (0.01 to 0.1%). The chain's CDR3 is CASSPEPDYETQYF. CDR3 sequence (DNA): TGTGCCAGCTCACCAGAACCGGACTACGAGACCCAGTACTTC. V is TRBV18 and J is TRBJ2-5; a possible D gene is TRBD2 (6 bases). The V gene's germline CDR1 is KGHSH and CDR2 LQKENI. The V gene lost 2 bases and the J gene lost 5 bases, with 12 bases spanning the gap. The CDR3 runs 14 residues. Based on the CDR3 plus reference TRBV18 and TRBJ2-5, the full variable domain is NAGVMQNPRHLVRRRGQEARLRCSPMKGHSHVYWYRQLPEEGLKFMVYLQKENIIDESGMPKERFSAEFPKEGPSILRIQQVVRGDSAAYFCASSPEPDYETQYFGPGTRLLVL.

By sample fraction, this clonotype is medium-sized (0.01 to 0.1%). The V gene is TRBV7-2, the J gene TRBJ2-5; no clear D. This CDR3 contains 13 residues. In germline, CDR1 is SGHTA, CDR2 FQGNSA. Trimming stripped 2 bases from V and 0 bases from J, with 4 bases between. CDR3 nucleotides: TGTGCCAGCAGCTTACCCAACCAAGAGACCCAGTACTTC. It encodes CASSLPNQETQYF.

This clonotype is medium-sized (0.01 to 0.1%) by share. The V call is TRBV19, the J call TRBJ2-1, with a tentative D call TRBD1 (6 bases). This CDR3 has 18 residues. Germline CDR1 and CDR2: LNHDA and SQIVND (reference sequence). V was trimmed by 7 bases and J by 0 bases, leaving 22 bases between them. CDR3 sequence (DNA): TGTGCCAGTACCTACAGGGACGGCGGTCTAAGCTCCTACAATGAGCAGTTCTTC. Amino acids: CASTYRDGGLSSYNEQFF.

On this clonotype itself: A read error may produce the germline difference seen at one junction end. V is TRBV2 and J is TRBJ2-3; the D gene is possibly TRBD2 (6 bases). This CDR3 has 13 residues. CDR1 and CDR2 (germline): SNHLY, FYNNEI. The CDR3 region is CASSVKGGDTQYF. CDR3 bases: TGCGCCAGCAGTGTCAAGGGAGGTGATACGCAGTATTTT.

By share of the sample, this clonotype is large. The CDR3 DNA is TGTGCCAGCAGTTTAGTACCCCCGGGGAGGAGCGGCACAGATACGCAGTATTTT. Its translation: CASSLVPPGRSGTDTQYF. The chain has TRBV28 and TRBJ2-3, with D maybe TRBD2 (6 bases). CDR1 and CDR2 (germline): MDHEN, SYDVKM. The V end lost 2 bases, the J end lost 1 base, and 19 bases lay between the germline ends. The CDR3 is 18 amino acids. The entire variable domain, with the rest obtained from reference TRBV28 and TRBJ2-3, is as follows: DVKVTQSSRYLVKRTGEKVFLECVQDMDHENMFWYRQDPGLGLRLIYFSYDVKMKEKGDIPEGYSVSREKKERFSLILESASTNQTSMYLCASSLVPPGRSGTDTQYFGPGTRLTVL.

In this sample, this clonotype is medium-sized. V gene TRBV11-3 combines with J gene TRBJ2-1; 11 nucleotides line up with TRBD2. Germline V gives CDR1 SGHNT, CDR2 YENEEA. The CDR3 runs 16 residues. With 3 bases clipped from V and 3 bases from J, the junction kept 4 bases outside the gene matches. The CDR3 protein is CASSLTSGALYNEQFF. DNA of the CDR3: TGTGCCAGCAGCTTGACTAGCGGGGCCCTCTACAATGAGCAGTTCTTC.

This clonotype ranks as large. The chain is built from TRBV7-3 and TRBJ2-1; weak D call: TRBD2 (6 bases). The CDR3 length is 15 residues. In germline, CDR1 is SGHTA, CDR2 FQGTGA. Trimming left V 0 bases short and J 8 bases short, with 14 bases between. CDR3 bases: TGTGCCAGCAGCTTAACCCTAGCGTCATACGATGAGCAGTTCTTC. Translation: CASSLTLASYDEQFF.

This clonotype ranks as large. CDR3 sequence: CASSVSNEQFF. In nucleotides, the CDR3 is TGTGCCAGCAGTGTGAGCAATGAGCAGTTCTTC. This chain uses TRBV2 with TRBJ2-1; D gene uncertain. V lost 4 bases, J lost 6 bases, and 4 bases lay in between. Germline V gives CDR1 SNHLY, CDR2 FYNNEI. This CDR3 has 11 residues.

This clonotype is labeled as large. This chain connects TRBV27 to TRBJ2-1; D is uncertain. The CDR3 runs to 13 residues. The V end was cut by 5 bases, the J end by 6 bases, with 11 bases between. Germline V lookup: CDR1 MNHEY, CDR2 SMNVEV (reference sequence). CDR3 nucleotides: TGTGCCAGCAGTCTAGATCCCCTCAATGAGCAGTTCTTC. Translation gives CASSLDPLNEQFF.

In this sample, this clonotype turned up a few times. This chain uses TRBV10-3 with TRBJ2-3; 9 bases are a match to TRBD2. CDR1 is ENHRY, CDR2 SYGVKD, per germline. Germline trimming cut 0 bases from V and 5 bases from J; bases unmatched to any gene: 15. The CDR3 is 19 residues long. The CDR3 loop is CAISESKGPGLAGRDTQYF. The CDR3 DNA is TGTGCCATCAGTGAGTCGAAGGGCCCCGGGCTAGCGGGGAGAGATACGCAGTATTTT.

Worth noting for this clonotype: At one boundary the junction diverges from the germline segment, which might be a read error. This sequence joins TRBV19 and TRBJ2-1, with D tentatively TRBD1 (6 bases). CDR3 length equals 15 residues. Per the germline V gene, CDR1 is LNHDA and CDR2 is SQIVND (reference sequence). In nucleotides, the CDR3 is TGTGCCAGAAGTATAGACATAACAGGGAGCGGTGAGCAGTTCTTC. It yields the protein CARSIDITGSGEQFF.

This clonotype is labeled large. The rearrangement uses TRBV28 and TRBJ1-4; weak D call: TRBD1 (6 bases). CDR1 is MDHEN, CDR2 SYDVKM, per germline. Trimming took 5 bases from V and 3 from J, leaving 16 bases between them. The CDR3 length is 16 residues. The CDR3 spells CASSPDRKSSNEKLFF. CDR3 nucleotide sequence: TGTGCCAGCAGTCCCGACAGGAAGTCATCTAATGAAAAACTGTTTTTT.

This clonotype was seen a few times. CDR3 protein: CASSFRGTGELFF. The CDR3 DNA sequence: TGTGCCAGCAGTTTCCGGGGGACCGGGGAGCTGTTTTTT. V gene TRBV28 combines with J gene TRBJ2-2, with D tentatively TRBD2 (6 bases). This CDR3 region has 13 residues. Trimming shortened V by 3 bases and J by 5 bases, and 7 bases separated the two germline ends. CDR1 is MDHEN, CDR2 SYDVKM, per germline.

This clonotype is deemed medium-sized (0.01 to 0.1%). This chain uses TRBV12-3 or TRBV12-4 with TRBJ2-7, with D hard to call. The CDR3 runs to 11 residues. Trimming removed 4 bases at V and 4 bases at J, with 5 bases between. CDR3 bases: TGTGCCAGCAGTTCCGTATACGAGCAGTACTTC. As protein: CASSSVYEQYF.

This clonotype is labeled medium-sized. The rearrangement joins TRBV27 to TRBJ1-1, with a tentative D call TRBD1 (5 bases). The CDR3 length is 14 residues. The V end was cut by 4 bases, the J end by 0 bases, with 9 bases between. Germline V CDR1 and CDR2: MNHEY, SMNVEV (reference sequence). CDR3 protein: CASSWTPMNTEAFF. As DNA, the CDR3 is TGTGCCAGCAGTTGGACACCCATGAACACTGAAGCTTTCTTT.

This clonotype qualifies as medium-sized. This chain uses TRBV7-9 with TRBJ1-2; D may be TRBD1 (5 bases). Germline CDR1 reads SEHNR; CDR2 reads FQNEAQ (reference sequence). The CDR3 runs to 16 residues. Trimming left V 1 base short and J 6 bases short, with 18 bases between. The CDR3 nucleotides are TGTGCCAGCAGCTTAGGACCCCCCGACAGAGGGAATGGCTACACCTTC. It codes for CASSLGPPDRGNGYTF.

In the case of this clonotype: A read error may explain this, as a much larger clone is one base away. No conserved phenylalanine or tryptophan is present at the end of the CDR3, so a read error is the likely explanation. The chain recombines TRBV2 with TRBJ2-7, with 10 bases matching TRBD1. The CDR3 runs 14 residues. V lost 7 bases, J lost 2 bases, and 5 bases stayed unmatched. Germline V gene lookup returns CDR1 SNHLY and CDR2 FYNNEI. CDR3 protein: CASIFGTGAYEQYL. Here the CDR3 DNA reads TGTGCCAGCATATTCGGGACAGGGGCCTACGAGCAGTACCTC.

For this clonotype: Being one base from a much bigger clone, this may be a read error. The chain employs TRBV28 and TRBJ2-1; D unclear. CDR3 size: 12 residues. Trimming removed 6 bases at V and 5 bases at J, with 8 bases between. Germline V lookup: CDR1 MDHEN, CDR2 SYDVKM. Here the CDR3 reads CASRDPNNEQFF. The CDR3 DNA follows: TGTGCCAGCAGGGACCCCAACAATGAGCAGTTCTTC.

In this sample, this clonotype is medium-sized. The chain recombines TRBV2 with TRBJ2-2, with no clear D. This CDR3 has 12 amino acids. V lost 7 bases and J 8 bases, leaving 11 bases between the germline ends. Per the germline V gene, CDR1 is SNHLY and CDR2 is FYNNEI. CDR3 in amino acids: CASMQFTGELFF. The DNA of the CDR3 is TGTGCCAGCATGCAGTTCACGGGGGAGCTGTTTTTT.

This clonotype is medium-sized in the sample. The rearrangement joins TRBV19 to TRBJ2-5; D is unresolved. There are 11 residues in the CDR3. CDR1 and CDR2 from the germline V gene are LNHDA and SQIVND (reference sequence). CDR3 region: CARLNSETQYF. As DNA, the CDR3 is TGTGCTAGGCTTAATTCCGAGACCCAGTACTTC.

This clonotype ranks as medium-sized (0.01 to 0.1%). The chain combines TRBV27 with TRBJ2-6; possibly TRBD1 for D (8 bases). Germline V gene data show CDR1 as MNHEY and CDR2 as SMNVEV (reference sequence). V gave up 6 bases and J gave up 0 bases, with 15 bases separating them. The CDR3 sequence is 17 residues long. CDR3 nucleotide sequence: TGTGCCAGCAGCAGCGGGACAGGAGCCTCTGGGGCCAACGTCCTGACTTTC. Its translation is CASSSGTGASGANVLTF.

In its sample, this clonotype is large. The rearrangement uses TRBV9 and TRBJ2-3; D might be TRBD2 (6 bases). V lost 3 bases, J lost 3 bases, and 14 bases lay in between. The CDR3 totals 15 residues. Germline CDR1 is SGDLS and CDR2 is YYNGEE. The CDR3, as DNA: TGTGCCAGCAGCGCCCATGGCGGGGAGACAGATACGCAGTATTTT. The encoded protein is CASSAHGGETDTQYF.

As concerns this clonotype: A much larger clone differs from this one at a single base, so this may be a read error. The rearrangement joins TRBV20-1 to TRBJ1-1, with 8 nucleotides matching TRBD1. CDR1 is DFQATT, CDR2 SNEGSKA, per germline (reference sequence). The CDR3 length is 12 residues. Germline trimming cut 6 bases from V and 8 bases from J; bases unmatched to any gene: 8. CDR3 DNA: TGCAGTGCGAGACAGGGGCCCCGGGAAGCTTTCTTT. This gives the protein CSARQGPREAFF.

This clonotype is labeled medium-sized. The rearrangement joins TRBV28 to TRBJ2-7, with 8 bases lining up with TRBD2. J was trimmed by 2 bases and V by 6 bases; bases with no gene match: 9. The CDR3 contains 15 residues. CDR1 is MDHEN, CDR2 SYDVKM, per germline. Here the CDR3 reads CASSLGSGGPYEQYF. The CDR3 DNA reads as TGTGCCAGCAGCTTGGGGAGCGGGGGCCCCTACGAGCAGTACTTC.

This clonotype is classed as medium-sized. V is TRBV27 and J is TRBJ1-5; no reliable D call. The CDR3 has 15 amino acids. Trimming removed 2 bases at V and 2 bases at J, with 10 bases between. Per the germline V gene, CDR1 is MNHEY and CDR2 is SMNVEV (reference sequence). CDR3: CASSLNGPGNQPQHF. In DNA form, the CDR3 reads TGTGCCAGCAGTTTAAACGGGCCAGGCAATCAGCCCCAGCATTTT.